This TCR beta chain stems from a study of OX40 agonist ivuxolimab in advanced cancers. Individuals having autoimmune disease history or systemic immunosuppression were not enrolled. Unmatched junction bases numbered 5, after V lost 2 bases and J lost 9 bases. The germline V gene encodes CDR1 SGHTA and CDR2 FQGTGA. This CDR3 region has 15 residues. Study observations and caveats: On average, a greater number of expanded clones characterised CD8+ T cells relative to CD4+. At 0.1 to 3.0 mg/kg and by week 6, CD4+ and CD8+ T cells in the blood had expanded clonally.

Repertoires were generated with immunoSEQ multiplex PCR, while TCRdb's copy carries only in-frame clones and drops some. The sample yields more than 9,500 clones, around 86% seen once. This clone occurred once. No antigen is known for it. This sample comprised CD4+ or CD8+ T cells sorted from blood, obtained in a trial of the OX40 agonist ivuxolimab. The chain couples TRBV7-3 to TRBJ1-6; 9 bases match TRBD1. This sequence was found in an adult with an advanced solid tumor such as melanoma, head and neck, liver or kidney cancer. The CDR3 nucleotides read TGTGCCAGCAGCTTAGGGGGACAGGGAAGTTCACCCCTCCACTTT. Amino acid sequence: CASSLGGQGSSPLHF. The full variable domain, rest sourced from reference TRBV7-3 and TRBJ1-6, is GAGVSQTPSNKVTEKGKYVELRCDPISGHTALYWYRQSLGQGPEFLIYFQGTGAADDSGLPNDRFFAVRPEGSVSTLKIQRTERGDSAVYLCASSLGGQGSSPLHFGNGTRLTVT.